These T cell receptor beta chains were read from a single sample in a study of cytomegalovirus exposure and HLA in healthy donors. Sequencing was performed with immunoSEQ multiplex PCR; in TCRdb, only in-frame clones are kept and a portion is missing. The sample lists 50,000 to 80,000 clones, about 89% occurring once. The sample was PBMCs. These receptors were taken from a young woman in good health and CMV-seronegative. Both conserved end residues are part of each CDR3. The order of the fields is CDR3 DNA, CDR3 protein, V gene, J gene, D gene, clone size. A D gene is named only where the DNA matches it firmly. Clone size is given for some rows only: seen once, a few or many times, or a class if the clone is expanded.

CDR3 DNA: TGTGCCAGCAGCTTAGCAGGACAGGGGATCGGGGAGCTGTTTTTT; CDR3 protein: CASSLAGQGIGELFF; V gene: TRBV7-6; J gene: TRBJ2-2; D gene: TRBD1; clone size: NA
CDR3 DNA: TGCGCCAGCAGTTCTGACAGATGGGTATCTGGAAACACCATATATTTT; CDR3 protein: CASSSDRWVSGNTIYF; V gene: TRBV10-2; J gene: TRBJ1-3; D gene: NA; clone size: NA
CDR3 DNA: TGTGCCAGCAGGTCGACAGTTTTCGGGCAGCCCCAGCATTTT; CDR3 protein: CASRSTVFGQPQHF; V gene: TRBV28; J gene: TRBJ1-5; D gene: NA; clone size: NA
CDR3 DNA: TGTGCCAGCAGCGGGAGGACTGGAAACACCATATATTTT; CDR3 protein: CASSGRTGNTIYF; V gene: TRBV9; J gene: TRBJ1-3; D gene: NA; clone size: NA
CDR3 DNA: TGTGCCAGCAGCCTGGGGCCATCACCGGGCGGCTACACCTTC; CDR3 protein: CASSLGPSPGGYTF; V gene: TRBV4-2; J gene: TRBJ1-2; D gene: NA; clone size: NA
CDR3 DNA: TGTGCCAGCAGGCTCTGGGGACAAGGGACGGAGACCCAGTACTTC; CDR3 protein: CASRLWGQGTETQYF; V gene: TRBV2; J gene: TRBJ2-5; D gene: NA; clone size: NA
CDR3 DNA: TGCGCCAGCAGGTTTGAAGGAGGACAGGGGGGTAGCAATGAGCAGTTCTTC; CDR3 protein: CASRFEGGQGGSNEQFF; V gene: TRBV5-1; J gene: TRBJ2-1; D gene: TRBD1; clone size: NA
CDR3 DNA: TGTGCCAGCGGCGGGAGTGTCGCGGGAGGAATTGGTGAGCAGTTCTTC; CDR3 protein: CASGGSVAGGIGEQFF; V gene: TRBV27; J gene: TRBJ2-1; D gene: TRBD2; clone size: NA
CDR3 DNA: TGTGCCAGCTCACTTGGGGAGGGGTTCTACGAGCAGTACTTC; CDR3 protein: CASSLGEGFYEQYF; V gene: TRBV18; J gene: TRBJ2-7; D gene: TRBD2; clone size: NA
CDR3 DNA: TGTGCCAGCAGCTCGCGACTAGCGGGGGGGACAGATACGCAGTATTTT; CDR3 protein: CASSSRLAGGTDTQYF; V gene: TRBV7-3; J gene: TRBJ2-3; D gene: TRBD2; clone size: once
CDR3 DNA: TGTGCCAGCAGCTTAGCGCTTCGAGGGACCGGGGAGCTGTTTTTT; CDR3 protein: CASSLALRGTGELFF; V gene: TRBV7-8; J gene: TRBJ2-2; D gene: NA; clone size: NA
CDR3 DNA: TGTGCCAGCAGCTTGGAGACAGGGGGCTACGAGCAGTACTTC; CDR3 protein: CASSLETGGYEQYF; V gene: TRBV5-4; J gene: TRBJ2-7; D gene: TRBD1; clone size: NA
CDR3 DNA: TGCGCCAGCAGTGGAGGATTCGAGCAGTACTTC; CDR3 protein: CASSGGFEQYF; V gene: TRBV10-2; J gene: TRBJ2-7; D gene: NA; clone size: NA
CDR3 DNA: TGTGCCAGCAGTTCGGCGGAAGCGGGTGGCTACACCTTC; CDR3 protein: CASSSAEAGGYTF; V gene: TRBV2; J gene: TRBJ1-2; D gene: NA; clone size: NA
CDR3 DNA: TGCGCCAGCAGCTTGGCCACAGCGGCTTCCTACAATGAGCAGTTCTTC; CDR3 protein: CASSLATAASYNEQFF; V gene: TRBV5-1; J gene: TRBJ2-1; D gene: NA; clone size: NA
CDR3 DNA: TGCGCCAGCAGCTTGGGGGTAACTAGCGGGGGGGCCAATGAGCAGTTCTTC; CDR3 protein: CASSLGVTSGGANEQFF; V gene: TRBV5-1; J gene: TRBJ2-1; D gene: TRBD2; clone size: NA
CDR3 DNA: TGTGCTAGTGGTTTGAGTTTTAGCGGCAGCGCACTCTCTGGGGCCAACGTCCTGACTTTC; CDR3 protein: CASGLSFSGSALSGANVLTF; V gene: TRBV12-5; J gene: TRBJ2-6; D gene: NA; clone size: NA
CDR3 DNA: TGTGCCAGCAGCTTGGACAGCCTTAGCACAGATACGCAGTATTTT; CDR3 protein: CASSLDSLSTDTQYF; V gene: TRBV7-2; J gene: TRBJ2-3; D gene: NA; clone size: NA
CDR3 DNA: TGTGCCAGCAGTGTAGCGGGGCGATCGAACACCGGGGAGCTGTTTTTT; CDR3 protein: CASSVAGRSNTGELFF; V gene: TRBV28; J gene: TRBJ2-2; D gene: TRBD2; clone size: NA
CDR3 DNA: TGCGCCAGCAGCTTGGCACACCCAGGGAAAGCTTTCTTT; CDR3 protein: CASSLAHPGKAFF; V gene: TRBV5-1; J gene: TRBJ1-1; D gene: NA; clone size: NA
CDR3 DNA: TGCGCCAGCAGCCAGGCCCCCATGTTCTCGGGACAAAGACCGAGAAATTCACCCCTCCACTTT; CDR3 protein: CASSQAPMFSGQRPRNSPLHF; V gene: TRBV4-1; J gene: TRBJ1-6; D gene: NA; clone size: NA
CDR3 DNA: TGTGCCAGCAGCTTAAACGGCGGGTATAATTCACCCCTCCACTTT; CDR3 protein: CASSLNGGYNSPLHF; V gene: TRBV7-2; J gene: TRBJ1-6; D gene: NA; clone size: once
CDR3 DNA: TGCGCCAGCAGCTTTGGGACAGGGATGAACACTGAAGCTTTCTTT; CDR3 protein: CASSFGTGMNTEAFF; V gene: TRBV5-1; J gene: TRBJ1-1; D gene: TRBD1; clone size: NA
CDR3 DNA: TGCGCCAGCAGCCAAGAGGCGAACACTGAAGCTTTCTTT; CDR3 protein: CASSQEANTEAFF; V gene: TRBV4-3; J gene: TRBJ1-1; D gene: NA; clone size: NA
CDR3 DNA: TGTGCCAGCAGTTTGTTCTTGACTTACAATGAGCAGTTCTTC; CDR3 protein: CASSLFLTYNEQFF; V gene: TRBV28; J gene: TRBJ2-1; D gene: NA; clone size: NA
CDR3 DNA: TGTGCCATCAGTGAGTGGGGGACCGGGACAGGGGCCTACGAGCAGTACTTC; CDR3 protein: CAISEWGTGTGAYEQYF; V gene: TRBV10-3; J gene: TRBJ2-7; D gene: TRBD1; clone size: NA
CDR3 DNA: TGTGCCAGCAGCTTGGGCAGAATATACGAGCAGTACTTC; CDR3 protein: CASSLGRIYEQYF; V gene: TRBV11-2; J gene: TRBJ2-7; D gene: NA; clone size: NA
CDR3 DNA: TGTGCCAGTAGAGACCCCGGGAGGGATGGCTACACCTTC; CDR3 protein: CASRDPGRDGYTF; V gene: TRBV19; J gene: TRBJ1-2; D gene: NA; clone size: NA
CDR3 DNA: TGTGCCAGCAGTTCGGGGAACACCGGGGAGCTGTTTTTT; CDR3 protein: CASSSGNTGELFF; V gene: TRBV27; J gene: TRBJ2-2; D gene: NA; clone size: few
CDR3 DNA: TGTGCCAGCAGTCTCGGAGGACAGGGGCCAACCTATGGCTACACCTTC; CDR3 protein: CASSLGGQGPTYGYTF; V gene: TRBV27; J gene: TRBJ1-2; D gene: TRBD1; clone size: medium-sized
CDR3 DNA: TGTGCCTGGAACGCAGGGCTCGCCGACGAGCAGTACTTC; CDR3 protein: CAWNAGLADEQYF; V gene: TRBV30; J gene: TRBJ2-7; D gene: NA; clone size: NA
CDR3 DNA: TGTGCCAGCTCACCAAGGAAGGGAGATAATTCACCCCTCCACTTT; CDR3 protein: CASSPRKGDNSPLHF; V gene: TRBV18; J gene: TRBJ1-6; D gene: NA; clone size: NA
CDR3 DNA: TGTGCCAGCAGTTTAACAGGGGGGGATGAAAAACTGTTTTTT; CDR3 protein: CASSLTGGDEKLFF; V gene: TRBV27; J gene: TRBJ1-4; D gene: TRBD1; clone size: NA
CDR3 DNA: TGTGCCAGCAGTGAAAATGATGCGGGGGTAACCTACGAGCAGTACTTC; CDR3 protein: CASSENDAGVTYEQYF; V gene: TRBV6-1; J gene: TRBJ2-7; D gene: TRBD2; clone size: NA